These 8 T cell receptor beta chains came from one sample sequenced in a study of shared clonotypes between healthy human individuals. Using immunoSEQ multiplex PCR, the repertoire was profiled, and TCRdb retains in-frame clones only, with some absent. The sample carries 2 million to 2.5 million clones, 85% to 95% recorded once. Sample: naive CD4+ T cells from PBMCs. Subset described: CD45RA+ positively selected. The receptors originated from a man between 18 and 29 years old in good health. Some clones in this sample may be carry-over from other donors' samples.

This clone appeared a single time. This chain joins TRBV5-1 and TRBJ2-7; D unclear. This CDR3 contains 12 residues. V lost 4 bases, J lost 7 bases, and 12 bases lay in between. CDR1 and CDR2 from the germline V gene are SGHRS and YFSETQ. CDR3 in amino acids: CASSPEMGEQYF. The DNA of the CDR3 is TGCGCCAGCAGCCCCGAGATGGGGGAGCAGTACTTC. The full variable domain, with the rest looked up from reference TRBV5-1 and TRBJ2-7, is KAGVTQTPRYLIKTRGQQVTLSCSPISGHRSVSWYQQTPGQGLQFLFEYFSETQRNKGNFPGRFSGRQFSNSRSEMNVSTLELGDSALYLCASSPEMGEQYFGPGTRLTVT.

The DNA of the CDR3 is TGTGCCAGCTCACCACTCCCGACAACTAATGAAAAACTGTTTTTT. Residues: CASSPLPTTNEKLFF. The J gene is TRBJ1-4, the V gene TRBV18; no firm D call. The germline CDR1 and CDR2 sequences are KGHSH and LQKENI. V lost 1 base to trimming and J lost 0 bases, with 6 bases between them. CDR3 size: 15 residues.

This clone was seen a handful of times. Within the sample, other DNA sequences also encode this same CDR3. The chain is built from TRBV5-4 and TRBJ1-1; D unclear. V was clipped by 3 bases and J by 1 base, with 4 bases between them. This CDR3 region has 12 residues. CDR1 and CDR2 from the germline V gene are SGHNT and YYREEE (reference sequence). CDR3 bases: TGTGCCAGCAGCTCCCCGAACACTGAAGCTTTCTTT. This encodes CASSSPNTEAFF.

The chain couples TRBV28 to TRBJ2-7, with 8 bases identical to TRBD1. This CDR3 is built from 14 residues. CDR1 MDHEN and CDR2 SYDVKM come from the germline V gene. With 8 bases clipped from V and 3 bases from J, the junction kept 9 bases outside the gene matches. DNA for the CDR3: TGTGCCAGCCAGGGACAGGCAAACCTCTACGAGCAGTACTTC. This encodes CASQGQANLYEQYF.

The chain combines TRBV28 with TRBJ1-5, with D possibly being TRBD1 (6 bases). CDR3 length equals 16 residues. CDR1 is MDHEN, CDR2 SYDVKM, per germline. The V and J ends lost 5 bases and 10 bases respectively, with 24 bases between them. The CDR3 region has the DNA TGTGCCAGCAGTCACGGACAGACGATGGTCCTTCATCCCCAGCATTTT. Amino acid sequence: CASSHGQTMVLHPQHF.

A single count supports this clone. The same CDR3 arises from other DNA sequences in this sample as well. The gene calls are TRBV5-1 and TRBJ2-7, with D perhaps matching TRBD1 (6 bases). The V gene lost 4 bases and the J gene lost 2 bases, with 10 bases spanning the gap. The germline V gene encodes CDR1 SGHRS and CDR2 YFSETQ. The CDR3 sequence is 13 residues long. The CDR3 loop is CASSKDRAYEQYF. The CDR3 nucleotides are TGCGCCAGCAGCAAGGACAGAGCCTACGAGCAGTACTTC.

The chain joins TRBV2 to TRBJ2-2, with TRBD2 as a possible D gene (6 bases). The CDR3 length is 17 residues. From germline, CDR1 is SNHLY and CDR2 FYNNEI. Trimming left V 0 bases short and J 1 base short, with 12 bases between. CDR3 amino acids: CASSEAVGGENTGELFF. CDR3 DNA: TGTGCCAGCAGTGAAGCAGTGGGGGGAGAGAACACCGGGGAGCTGTTTTTT.

Of note for this clone: Other DNA sequences in this sample translate to the same CDR3. V gene TRBV5-1 combines with J gene TRBJ1-2, with D maybe TRBD1 (5 bases). The CDR3 covers 13 residues. With 10 bases removed from V and 0 bases from J, the gap between germline ends came to 13 bases. CDR1 and CDR2 from the germline V gene are SGHRS and YFSETQ. The CDR3 nucleotides are TGCGCCTCCACGGGGGGGTCTAACTATGGCTACACCTTC. It specifies CASTGGSNYGYTF.